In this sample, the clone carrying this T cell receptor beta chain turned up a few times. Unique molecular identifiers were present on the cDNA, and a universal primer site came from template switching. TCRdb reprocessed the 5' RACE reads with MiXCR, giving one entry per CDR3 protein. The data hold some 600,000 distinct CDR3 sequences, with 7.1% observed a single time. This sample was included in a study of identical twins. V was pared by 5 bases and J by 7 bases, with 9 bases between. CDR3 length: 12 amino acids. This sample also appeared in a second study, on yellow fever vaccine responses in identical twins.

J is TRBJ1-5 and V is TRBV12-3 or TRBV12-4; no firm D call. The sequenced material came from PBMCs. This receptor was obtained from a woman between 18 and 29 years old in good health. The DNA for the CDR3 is TGTGCCAGCAGTCCAGAGGTCCAGCCCCAGCATTTT. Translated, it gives CASSPEVQPQHF.